This T cell receptor (beta chain) came from a study of cytomegalovirus exposure and HLA in healthy donors. The PCR employed 60 Vbeta primers together with 13 Jbeta primers. Produced via immunoSEQ multiplex PCR; TCRdb's table is partial and in-frame only. Its table lists approximately 150,000 clones. The germline V gene encodes CDR1 LGHNA and CDR2 YSLEER. The CDR3 runs 17 residues. Losses at the gene ends were 1 base for V and 1 base for J; bases not matched to a gene: 7. General observations from the study: The study designated around 150 TCR beta chains cytomegalovirus-associated. Reportedly, cytomegalovirus status was diagnosed with high sensitivity and specificity.

For this clone: As yet, its antigen is unknown.

The sequenced material came from PBMCs. This TCR came from a woman aged 50 to 65 in good health and CMV-seronegative. The genes are TRBV4-3 and TRBJ2-3; 8 nucleotides match TRBD1. The CDR3 nucleotides read TGCGCCAGCAGCCAAGCCCCACAGGGGGTAGGCACAGATACGCAGTATTTT. Its protein is CASSQAPQGVGTDTQYF.